Sequencing of this T cell receptor beta chain was carried out in a study of T cells in Graves' hyperthyroidism and ophthalmopathy. RNA transcripts yielded amplified TCR beta CDR3 regions. Primed by the HTBI set, a first-round RT-PCR was run on the TCR CDR3. TCRdb independently ran MiXCR on the multiplex PCR reads; one entry per CDR3 protein. The table shows tens of thousands of distinct CDR3 sequences, with roughly 45% occurring only once. The germline V and J ends were trimmed by 6 bases and 5 bases, with 10 bases remaining between them. Germline CDR1 is DFQATT and CDR2 is SNEGSKA (reference sequence). The CDR3 has 11 amino acids. Hyperthyroidism, newly diagnosed and lasting under 2 months, affected patients aged 18 to 65. This clonotype rates as medium-sized (0.01 to 0.1%).

V gene TRBV20-1 combines with J gene TRBJ1-2; D gene ambiguous. Sequencing was carried out using blood. This clonotype was obtained from a woman in her twenties or thirties with Graves' hyperthyroidism. As DNA, the CDR3 is TGCAGTGCCACCGGACTTTATGGCTACACCTTC. Protein sequence: CSATGLYGYTF.